This T cell receptor (beta chain) was captured in a study of T cell responses to AZD1222 COVID-19 vaccine. The CDR3 length is 15 residues. CDR1 WNHNN and CDR2 SYGVQD come from the germline V gene (reference sequence). Trimming shortened V by 3 bases and J by 7 bases, and 16 bases separated the two germline ends. On this clone itself: Its antigen is as yet unknown.

Study findings and constraints: The peak T cell response came first, and repertoires were sampled only after it. Baseline seropositivity occurred in only 5 to 7 AZD1222 recipients.

Method: immunoSEQ multiplex PCR; TCRdb's copy keeps in-frame clones and lacks some. The repertoire holds tens of thousands of clones, with about 90% as singletons. The source of this sequence is an adult in good health. Sequenced here: peripheral blood, sampled on day 0 of MenACWY control vaccination. The genes are TRBV10-1 and TRBJ2-1, with no clear D. The CDR3 DNA reads TGCGCCAGCAGTGAACCCTCCCTTGGGGTAAATGAGCAGTTCTTC. Encoded protein: CASSEPSLGVNEQFF.